A single sample gave rise to the 5 T cell receptor beta chains below, sequenced in a study of technical replicates of blood from a handful of donors. This table comes from immunoSEQ multiplex PCR, and its TCRdb copy is limited to in-frame clones, with some not included. The top ten hold less than 0.3% of the sample, which has about 83,000 clones, around 94% seen once. Source material: T cells isolated from PBMCs. The receptors derive from a human donor in good health.

V and J are TRBV6-5 and TRBJ1-2; D is unresolved. V shed 11 bases and J shed 0 bases, with 19 bases lying between them. The germline V gene encodes CDR1 MNHEY and CDR2 SVGAGI. The CDR3 runs to 15 residues. The CDR3 DNA is TGTGCCCACTACCCCGCCGGGGAAGCTAACTATGGCTACACCTTC. This translates into CAHYPAGEANYGYTF.

V and J are TRBV15 and TRBJ2-2; D is ambiguous. Trimming took off 0 bases at V and 0 bases at J, with 2 bases between the two ends. The CDR3 loop spans 14 amino acids. The germline V gene has CDR1 LNHNV and CDR2 YYDKDF (reference sequence). As DNA, the CDR3 is TGTGCCACCAGCAGAGACGCGAACACCGGGGAGCTGTTTTTT. This sequence encodes CATSRDANTGELFF.

The V gene is TRBV10-1, the J gene TRBJ2-7; 11 bases match TRBD1. Germline CDR1 is WNHNN and CDR2 is SYGVQD (reference sequence). The length of the CDR3 is 15 residues. The ends lost 5 bases at V and 1 base at J; junction bases unmatched: 4. The CDR3 sequence is CASSIGTGGSYEQYF. Written as DNA, the CDR3 is TGCGCCAGCAGTATTGGGACAGGGGGATCCTACGAGCAGTACTTC.

The rearrangement joins TRBV11-2 to TRBJ2-5, with D perhaps TRBD2 (6 bases). This CDR3 is built from 16 residues. V was clipped by 3 bases and J by 3 bases, with 17 bases between them. The germline V gene has CDR1 SGHAT and CDR2 FQNNGV. CDR3 DNA: TGTGCCAGCAGCTTTCAGGAACTAGCAGGTGAAGAGACCCAGTACTTC. It encodes CASSFQELAGEETQYF.

CDR3 in DNA: TGTGCCAGCAGTAACAGGGTTTCGTACACTGAAGCTTTCTTT. This gives the protein CASSNRVSYTEAFF. V usage is TRBV27 and J usage is TRBJ1-1, with a possible D match to TRBD1 (6 bases). The CDR3 consists of 14 residues. Germline CDR1 MNHEY, CDR2 SMNVEV (reference sequence). V was pared by 5 bases and J by 3 bases, with 13 bases between.